Here is one T cell receptor (beta chain) with its context. The entry originates in a study of T-cell reconstitution after alpha-beta-depleted transplantation in children. CDR3 size: 15 residues. Germline V gives CDR1 ENHRY, CDR2 SYGVKD. Trimming removed 6 bases from V and 0 bases from J, with 12 bases in between. Using unique molecular identifiers, the investigators prepared the TCRbeta library. TCRdb passed the PCR reads through MiXCR, listing each CDR3 protein once. Of some 830,000 distinct CDR3 sequences listed, 15% to 20% are singletons. Source: PBMCs, mostly from graft donor cells, taken 360 days after TCRalphabeta/CD19-depleted stem cell transplant. The chain joins TRBV10-3 to TRBJ2-1; perhaps D is TRBD1 or TRBD2 (5 bases each). The TCR was taken from a male patient younger than 18 who had a stem cell transplant for acute lymphoblastic leukemia, so the T cells may come from the graft donor. The CDR3, as DNA: TGTGCCATCAGGGGGCTAGCAGACTCCTACAATGAGCAGTTCTTC. Translation gives CAIRGLADSYNEQFF.